This entry lists 30 T cell receptor beta chains sequenced from one sample in a study of OX40 agonist ivuxolimab in advanced cancers. Repertoires were generated with immunoSEQ multiplex PCR, while TCRdb's copy carries only in-frame clones and drops some. Among more than 50,000 clones listed, about four fifths were seen once. The sequencing used CD4+ or CD8+ T cells sorted from blood, collected in a trial of the OX40 agonist ivuxolimab. These receptors originate from an adult with an advanced solid tumor such as melanoma, head and neck, liver or kidney cancer.

The chain joins TRBV2 to TRBJ1-3; D is uncertain. From germline, CDR1 is SNHLY and CDR2 FYNNEI. The CDR3 has 15 residues. The V and J ends lost 4 bases and 0 bases respectively, with 10 bases between them. The DNA for the CDR3 is TGTGCCAGCAGTGTAAACCCGGCCTCTGGAAACACCATATATTTT. Its protein product is CASSVNPASGNTIYF.

CDR3 DNA sequence: TGTGCCAGCAGCTTAGTTGTTGAGGGAACAGATACGCAGTATTTT. Encoded protein: CASSLVVEGTDTQYF. The chain couples TRBV7-8 to TRBJ2-3; D perhaps matches TRBD2 (5 bases). Trimming took 1 base from V and 3 from J, leaving 11 bases between them. The CDR3 contains 15 residues. Germline V gene data show CDR1 as SGHVS and CDR2 as FQNEAQ. Full variable domain (missing parts from reference TRBV7-8 and TRBJ2-3): GAGVSQSPRYKVAKRGQDVALRCDPISGHVSLFWYQQALGQGPEFLTYFQNEAQLDKSGLPSDRFFAERPEGSVSTLKIQRTQQEDSAVYLCASSLVVEGTDTQYFGPGTRLTVL.

The rearrangement uses TRBV5-1 and TRBJ1-2; D is ambiguous. CDR1 SGHRS and CDR2 YFSETQ come from the germline V gene. V shed 4 bases and J shed 8 bases, with 15 bases lying between them. The length of the CDR3 is 13 residues. CDR3 sequence reads: CASSPDGRGGYTF. CDR3 nucleotides: TGCGCCAGCAGCCCGGACGGCCGAGGGGGCTACACCTTC.

Only one count was recorded for this clone. The V and J genes are TRBV19 and TRBJ2-3, with 7 bases identical to TRBD2. Germline CDR1 is LNHDA and CDR2 is SQIVND (reference sequence). Trimming cost V 6 bases and J 3 bases; bases outside gene matches: 12. The CDR3 runs 16 residues. The DNA for the CDR3 is TGTGCCAGTAGCTGGTCCTTGGGGGGGGTTACAGATACGCAGTATTTT. Its protein product is CASSWSLGGVTDTQYF.

This clone was observed once. This chain connects TRBV7-2 to TRBJ2-5, with D uncertain. V dropped 5 bases and J dropped 3 bases, with 16 bases sitting between them. The germline V gene encodes CDR1 SGHTA and CDR2 FQGNSA. CDR3 size: 15 residues. CDR3 nucleotides: TGTGCCAGCAGCCATAACTGGGGTCCCAAAGAGACCCAGTACTTC. It specifies CASSHNWGPKETQYF.

The CDR3 loop reads CASSPSGDTQYF. CDR3 bases: TGTGCCAGCAGTCCTTCGGGAGATACGCAGTATTTT. The chain links TRBV6-1 to TRBJ2-3; D remains unclear. The V and J ends lost 5 bases and 5 bases respectively, with 8 bases between them. This CDR3 is built from 12 residues. Per the germline V gene, CDR1 is MNHNS and CDR2 is SASEGT.

The chain uses TRBV5-1 and TRBJ1-3; D possibly corresponds to TRBD1 (6 bases). With 0 bases removed from V and 4 bases from J, the gap between germline ends came to 8 bases. The CDR3 runs 14 residues. Germline assignment: CDR1 SGHRS and CDR2 YFSETQ. CDR3 sequence reads: CASSLGTVGNTIYF. The DNA for the CDR3 is TGCGCCAGCAGCTTGGGGACAGTCGGAAACACCATATATTTT.

CDR3 DNA: TGTGCCAGCAGCTTAGGTGGGATCTCGACCAAAAACATTCAGTACTTC. Its translation: CASSLGGISTKNIQYF. The V and J genes are TRBV7-2 and TRBJ2-4; D is undetermined. The CDR3 covers 16 residues. Trimming stripped 1 base from V and 2 bases from J, with 12 bases between. Germline values: CDR1 SGHTA, CDR2 FQGNSA.

V and J are TRBV5-1 and TRBJ1-2, with D perhaps TRBD1 (5 bases). Per germline, CDR1 SGHRS and CDR2 YFSETQ. The V end lost 0 bases, the J end lost 3 bases, and 6 bases lay between the germline ends. The CDR3 extends over 13 amino acids. This chain's CDR3 is CASSLATDYGYTF. The CDR3 DNA is TGCGCCAGCAGCTTGGCGACAGACTATGGCTACACCTTC.

The chain is built from TRBV6-5 and TRBJ1-1; maybe TRBD1 (5 bases). CDR3 length: 14 residues. CDR1 MNHEY and CDR2 SVGAGI come from the germline V gene. Trimming took 4 bases from V and 1 from J, leaving 10 bases between them. DNA of the CDR3: TGTGCCAGCAGTTTGCAGGGACCGAACACTGAAGCTTTCTTT. This sequence encodes CASSLQGPNTEAFF.

The gene calls are TRBV19 and TRBJ2-4, with D unclear. V was cut by 5 bases and J by 3 bases, with 11 bases left in between. This CDR3 has 14 amino acids. Germline assignment: CDR1 LNHDA and CDR2 SQIVND (reference sequence). CDR3 DNA sequence: TGTGCCAGTAGTTCCGGACGAGTCAAAAACATTCAGTACTTC. It translates to CASSSGRVKNIQYF.

This clone turned up a few times. This chain joins TRBV11-2 and TRBJ1-1; D unclear. CDR3 length equals 13 residues. The ends were cut back, 5 bases at V and 1 base at J, with 8 bases in the middle. From germline, CDR1 is SGHAT and CDR2 FQNNGV. This chain's CDR3 is CASSPNRNTEAFF. CDR3 coding DNA: TGTGCCAGCAGCCCTAACAGGAACACTGAAGCTTTCTTT.

The chain is built from TRBV2 and TRBJ2-7, with D unclear. Germline CDR1 and CDR2: SNHLY and FYNNEI. The CDR3 has 13 amino acids. Trimming shortened V by 3 bases and J by 3 bases, and 9 bases separated the two germline ends. In DNA form, the CDR3 reads TGTGCCAGCAGTGAGAGGCGGAACTACGAGCAGTACTTC. Its translation is CASSERRNYEQYF. The full variable domain, rest sourced from reference TRBV2 and TRBJ2-7, is EPEVTQTPSHQVTQMGQEVILRCVPISNHLYFYWYRQILGQKVEFLVSFYNNEISEKSEIFDDQFSVERPDGSNFTLKIRSTKLEDSAMYFCASSERRNYEQYFGPGTRLTVT.

V and J are TRBV5-6 and TRBJ2-4; D unresolved. V lost 1 base and J lost 2, with 10 bases in between. The CDR3 is 15 amino acids. Germline CDR1 and CDR2: SGHDT and YYEEEE. The CDR3 nucleotides are TGTGCCAGCAGCTTGCTCCAGATGACCAAAAACATTCAGTACTTC. This translates into CASSLLQMTKNIQYF.

This chain links TRBV14 with TRBJ2-3; unclear D gene. Deletions cut 0 bases from V and 1 base from J, with 11 bases between. CDR3 length: 16 residues. From germline, CDR1 is SGHDN and CDR2 FVKESK. CDR3 region: CASSQDSGLRTDTQYF. The CDR3 DNA reads as TGTGCCAGCAGCCAAGATTCCGGGCTACGCACAGATACGCAGTATTTT.

The rearrangement uses TRBV4-2 and TRBJ2-4; 10 positions match TRBD1. Losses at the gene ends were 0 bases for V and 1 base for J; bases not matched to a gene: 6. CDR1 is LGHNA, CDR2 YNFKEQ, per germline. This CDR3 is 18 amino acids long. The chain's CDR3 is CASSQEVAGQGAKNIQYF. The DNA for the CDR3 is TGTGCCAGCAGCCAAGAGGTGGCGGGACAGGGGGCCAAAAACATTCAGTACTTC.

The chain has TRBV6-5 and TRBJ1-2, with 9 positions matching TRBD1. The CDR3 runs 13 residues. The germline V gene encodes CDR1 MNHEY and CDR2 SVGAGI. The J segment lost 4 bases and the V segment lost 6 bases, leaving 3 bases of the junction unmatched. The CDR3, as DNA: TGTGCCAGCAGAACGGGACAGGGCTATGGCTACACCTTC. Amino acid sequence: CASRTGQGYGYTF.

This chain connects TRBV7-2 to TRBJ1-2; D is unresolved. V dropped 5 bases and J dropped 4 bases, with 14 bases sitting between them. Germline V gene data show CDR1 as SGHTA and CDR2 as FQGNSA. The CDR3 spans 14 residues. The CDR3 protein is CASSDGSYSYGYTF. The CDR3 DNA sequence: TGTGCCAGCAGCGACGGCTCGTATAGCTATGGCTACACCTTC.

This chain uses TRBV7-8 with TRBJ2-1; D gene uncertain. Germline loops: CDR1 SGHVS, CDR2 FQNEAQ. V was clipped by 1 base and J by 9 bases, with 16 bases between them. The length of the CDR3 is 15 residues. This CDR3 is CASSLVEFVRTEQFF. CDR3 nucleotides: TGTGCCAGCAGCTTAGTCGAGTTTGTCCGGACTGAGCAGTTCTTC.

CDR3 loop: CASSQSPHRGTNPMNTEAFF. CDR3 DNA: TGCGCCAGCAGTCAATCCCCTCACAGGGGAACCAACCCTATGAACACTGAAGCTTTCTTT. The V gene is TRBV23-1, the J gene TRBJ1-1, with TRBD1 matching over 7 bases. TRBV23-1 is filed as an ORF, its function uncertain. The CDR3 is 20 amino acids. The V gene end was trimmed by 0 bases and the J gene end by 0 bases; junction bases not matched to a gene: 16.

The chain recombines TRBV6-1 with TRBJ1-5; D is possibly TRBD1 (5 bases). Per the germline V gene, CDR1 is MNHNS and CDR2 is SASEGT. V was shortened by 0 bases and J by 2 bases, with 11 bases between the two germline ends. The CDR3 spans 16 residues. CDR3 nucleotide sequence: TGTGCCAGCAGTGAAGCGCGGGGGACGGGCAATCAGCCCCAGCATTTT. Its protein product is CASSEARGTGNQPQHF.

This chain links TRBV6-6 with TRBJ2-1, with a weak D call TRBD1 (6 bases). CDR3 length: 15 amino acids. V gave up 2 bases and J gave up 8 bases, with 16 bases separating them. The germline CDR1 and CDR2 sequences are MNHNY and SVGAGI (reference sequence). The CDR3: CASSYGQGKSDEQFF. Written as DNA, the CDR3 is TGTGCCAGCAGTTACGGTCAGGGGAAGTCGGATGAGCAGTTCTTC.

The chain couples TRBV6-6 to TRBJ1-1, with D possibly TRBD1 on 5 matching bases. CDR1 is MNHNY, CDR2 SVGAGI, per germline (reference sequence). This CDR3 contains 14 residues. Trimming left V 3 bases short and J 5 bases short, with 13 bases between. The CDR3 sequence: CASSYTGQGTEAFF. Here the CDR3 DNA reads TGTGCCAGCAGTTATACCGGACAAGGGACTGAAGCTTTCTTT.

The chain has TRBV7-2 and TRBJ2-3; no firm D call. CDR1 and CDR2 (germline): SGHTA, FQGNSA. The CDR3 sequence is 15 residues long. V lost 0 bases and J lost 1, with 8 bases in between. The CDR3 sequence is CASSLALGGTDTQYF. The CDR3 DNA reads as TGTGCCAGCAGCTTAGCGCTAGGAGGCACAGATACGCAGTATTTT.

This clone was counted a single time. The V call is TRBV5-1, the J call TRBJ2-2; 12 positions agree with TRBD2. Germline V CDR1 and CDR2: SGHRS, YFSETQ. The trim removed 2 bases at V and 7 bases at J, leaving 9 bases unmatched. The CDR3 runs 17 residues. The CDR3 sequence: CASSFGLAGFRVGELFF. CDR3 DNA sequence: TGCGCCAGCAGCTTTGGACTAGCGGGATTTCGTGTCGGGGAGCTGTTTTTT. Complete variable domain (other parts from reference TRBV5-1 and TRBJ2-2): KAGVTQTPRYLIKTRGQQVTLSCSPISGHRSVSWYQQTPGQGLQFLFEYFSETQRNKGNFPGRFSGRQFSNSRSEMNVSTLELGDSALYLCASSFGLAGFRVGELFFGEGSRLTVL.

The V gene is TRBV6-1, the J gene TRBJ2-3, with 7 bases lining up with TRBD2. V shed 7 bases and J 6 bases; nucleotides not matched to a gene: 7. CDR1 and CDR2 from the germline V gene are MNHNS and SASEGT. CDR3 length: 13 residues. The CDR3, as DNA: TGTGCCAGCACGGCTAGCGGCAGGGATACGCAGTATTTT. Amino acid sequence: CASTASGRDTQYF.

V usage is TRBV5-1 and J usage is TRBJ1-4; 7 bases map to TRBD1. The V segment lost 2 bases and the J segment 2 bases; nucleotides outside the gene matches: 6. CDR3 length: 16 amino acids. The germline CDR1 and CDR2 sequences are SGHRS and YFSETQ. CDR3 bases: TGCGCCAGCAGCTTTTCGACAGGGTTGACTAATGAAAAACTGTTTTTT. Protein product: CASSFSTGLTNEKLFF.

The genes are TRBV9 and TRBJ2-7; no clear D gene. This CDR3 spans 11 amino acids. V was cut by 7 bases and J by 3 bases, with 8 bases left in between. The V gene's germline CDR1 is SGDLS and CDR2 YYNGEE. For the CDR3, the DNA is TGTGCCAGCGGTGGCCTCTACGAGCAGTACTTC. Translating gives CASGGLYEQYF.

This clone occurred a few times. The rearrangement joins TRBV5-1 to TRBJ2-4, with 8 bases matching TRBD1. Germline V gene data show CDR1 as SGHRS and CDR2 as YFSETQ. V was clipped by 0 bases and J by 8 bases; unmatched bases: 7. The length of the CDR3 is 15 residues. The CDR3 protein is CASSLEGRGLDIQYF. CDR3 nucleotides: TGCGCCAGCAGCTTGGAGGGCAGGGGGCTAGACATTCAGTACTTC. The entire variable domain, with the rest obtained from reference TRBV5-1 and TRBJ2-4, is as follows: KAGVTQTPRYLIKTRGQQVTLSCSPISGHRSVSWYQQTPGQGLQFLFEYFSETQRNKGNFPGRFSGRQFSNSRSEMNVSTLELGDSALYLCASSLEGRGLDIQYFGAGTRLSVL.

The chain couples TRBV7-9 to TRBJ1-1; 7 bases are a match to TRBD1. Trimming took 3 bases from V and 8 from J; bases not matched to a gene: 3. The CDR3 is made up of 12 amino acids. CDR1 and CDR2 (germline): SEHNR, FQNEAQ (reference sequence). The CDR3 bases are TGTGCCAGCAGCTTCTGGGACAGAGAAGCTTTCTTT. This gives the protein CASSFWDREAFF.